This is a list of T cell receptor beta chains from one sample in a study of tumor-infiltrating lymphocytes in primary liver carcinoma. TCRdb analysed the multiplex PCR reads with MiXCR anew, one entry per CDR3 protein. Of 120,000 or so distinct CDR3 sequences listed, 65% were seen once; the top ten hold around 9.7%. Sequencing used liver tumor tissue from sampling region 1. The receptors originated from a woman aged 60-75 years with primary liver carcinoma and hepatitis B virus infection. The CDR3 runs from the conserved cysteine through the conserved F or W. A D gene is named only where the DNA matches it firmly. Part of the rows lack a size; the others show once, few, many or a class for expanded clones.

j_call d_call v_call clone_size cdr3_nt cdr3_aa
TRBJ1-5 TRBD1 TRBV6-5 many TGTGCCAGCAGTCCTTCCGGACAGGGGGCTGGGAAGCCCCAGCATTTT CASSPSGQGAGKPQHF
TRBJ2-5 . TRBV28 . TGTGCCAGCAGACCGGCGGGGCTGCTGCAAGAGACCCAGTACTTC CASRPAGLLQETQYF
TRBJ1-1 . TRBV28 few TGTGCCAGCAGTTTGGAGTTGATCACTGAAGCTTTCTTT CASSLELITEAFF
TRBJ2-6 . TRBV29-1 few TGCAGCGCCGGAGGGGGAACTGGGGCCAACGTCCTGTCCTTC CSAGGGTGANVLSF
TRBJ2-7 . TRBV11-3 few TGTACCAGTACGGGCAGCTCCTACGAGCAGTACTTC CTSTGSSYEQYF
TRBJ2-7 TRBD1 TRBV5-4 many TGTGCCAGCAGCCGGGACAGGGACGAGCAGTACTTC CASSRDRDEQYF
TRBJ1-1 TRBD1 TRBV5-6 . TGTGCCAGTAGCCCCAACCCCCGGGACAGGGGGGCAGGCACTGAAGCTTGCTTT CASSPNPRDRGAGTEACF
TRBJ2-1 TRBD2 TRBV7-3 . TGTGCCAGCAGCCCCGGGGGTAGCGGGAGAGGTAGTGAGCAGTTCTTC CASSPGGSGRGSEQFF
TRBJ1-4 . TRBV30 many TGTGCCTGGAGTATCCGTGAAAAACTGTTTTTT CAWSIREKLFF
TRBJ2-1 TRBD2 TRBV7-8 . TGTGCCAGTCAGCGGGAGGGCGCCTACAATGAGCAGTTCTTC CASQREGAYNEQFF
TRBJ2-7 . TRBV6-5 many TGTGCCAGCAGTCAGGCCGGGACCGCCATGGGCGAGCAGTACTTC CASSQAGTAMGEQYF
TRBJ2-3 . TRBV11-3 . TGTGCCAGCAGGCCGACTAGGCCAACAGATACGCAGTGTTTT CASRPTRPTDTQCF
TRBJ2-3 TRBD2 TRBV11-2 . TGTGCCAGTAGGTTCGGACTAGGACACACAGATACGCAGTATTTT CASRFGLGHTDTQYF
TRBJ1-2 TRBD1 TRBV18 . TGTGCCAGCTCACCACCGACAGGGGCGATCTATGGCTACACCTTC CASSPPTGAIYGYTF
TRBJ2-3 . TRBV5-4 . TGTGTCAGCAGCGTGGGACGGGGGAGTGTAGATACGCAGTATTTT CVSSVGRGSVDTQYF
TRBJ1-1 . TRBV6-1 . TGTGCCGGCCAAAGGACAGATAGGAACACTGAAGCTTTCTTT CAGQRTDRNTEAFF
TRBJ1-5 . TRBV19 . TGTGCCACAAGCCACATGAGCAATCAGCCCCAGCATTTT CATSHMSNQPQHF
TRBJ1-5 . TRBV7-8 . TGTGCCAGCAGCTTAGTAAGATCACAGAGCAATCAGCCCCAGCATTTT CASSLVRSQSNQPQHF
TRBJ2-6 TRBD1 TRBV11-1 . TGTGCCAGCAGCGCCAGGACAGGGACTCCTAGGGCCAACGTCCTCACTTTC CASSARTGTPRANVLTF
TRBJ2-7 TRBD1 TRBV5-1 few TGCGCCAGCAGCCAACCCGGGACAGGGGGGTACTCCTACGAGCAGTACTTC CASSQPGTGGYSYEQYF
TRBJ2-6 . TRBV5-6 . TGTGCCAGCAGCTTCTACACCCCGGGGGTCCCCCTTTTGGGCAACGTCCTGACTTTC CASSFYTPGVPLLGNVLTF
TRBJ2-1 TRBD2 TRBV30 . TGTGCCTGGAGTGGGGGGACTATGGGGTACAATGAGCAGTTCTTC CAWSGGTMGYNEQFF
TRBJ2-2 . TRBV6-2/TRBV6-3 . TGTGCCGGATTGACGCCGGGGGAGCTGTTTTTT CAGLTPGELFF
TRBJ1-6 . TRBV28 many TGTGCCAGCAGTCCTCCAGGCTCCTATAATTCACCCCTCCACTTT CASSPPGSYNSPLHF
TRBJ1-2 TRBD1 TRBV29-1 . TGCAGCGTTGCTCAGGGGGACTATGGCTGCACCTTC CSVAQGDYGCTF
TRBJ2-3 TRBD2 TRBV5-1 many TGCGCCAGCAGCTTCGCGGTAGCGGGGTGGAGCACAGATACGCAGTATTTT CASSFAVAGWSTDTQYF
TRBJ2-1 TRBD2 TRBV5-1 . TGCGCCAGCAGCTTTAGCGGGAGCAGGAATGGGCAGTTCTTC CASSFSGSRNGQFF
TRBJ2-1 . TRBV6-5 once TGTGCCAGCAGCCCGCAGTCCAATGAGCAGTTCTTC CASSPQSNEQFF
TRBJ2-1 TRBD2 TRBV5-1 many TGCGCCAGCAGCTTCTTACTAGCGGGGGGGAATGAGCAGTTCTTC CASSFLLAGGNEQFF
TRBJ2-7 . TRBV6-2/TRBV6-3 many TGTGCCAGCAGTTCCGGGGTGGAGCAGTACTTC CASSSGVEQYF
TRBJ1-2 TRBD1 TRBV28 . TGTGCCAGCAGCGCCCTCGGGACAGGGGAATATGGCTACACCTTC CASSALGTGEYGYTF
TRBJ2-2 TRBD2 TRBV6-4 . TGTGCCAGCAGTGTGGGGACTACTACCGACACCGGGGAGCTGTTTTTT CASSVGTTTDTGELFF
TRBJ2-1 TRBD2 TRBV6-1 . TGCGCCAGCAGTGCATCTAGCGGGAGGGCCCTGTACAAAGAGCAGTTCTTC CASSASSGRALYKEQFF
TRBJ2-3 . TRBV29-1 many TGCAGCGTCCGGGCGGGAACTAGCACAGATACGCAGTATTTT CSVRAGTSTDTQYF
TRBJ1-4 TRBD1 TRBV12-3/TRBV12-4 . TGTGCCAGCAGTTCGGGAAGTTACGGGACAGGCGAAAAACTGTTTTTT CASSSGSYGTGEKLFF
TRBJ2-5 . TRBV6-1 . TGTGCCAGCGGTGGGGGACTGGCGGAGACCCAGTACTTC CASGGGLAETQYF
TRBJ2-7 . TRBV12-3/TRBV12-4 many TGTGCCAGCAGCCTTACAGGGTCTCCACTCTACGAGCAGTACTTC CASSLTGSPLYEQYF
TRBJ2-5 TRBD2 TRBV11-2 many TGCGCCAGCAGACTAGCAGAGACCCAGTACTTC CASRLAETQYF
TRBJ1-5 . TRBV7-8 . TGTGCCGGCAGCTTAGGTTGGGGCAATCAGCCCCAGCATTTT CAGSLGWGNQPQHF
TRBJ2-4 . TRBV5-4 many TGTGCCAGCAGCCCACGGGACTCAGCCAAAAACATTCAGTACTTC CASSPRDSAKNIQYF
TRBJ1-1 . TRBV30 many TGTGCCTGGAGTGCGAGTGGGGCAGGTATGAACACTGAAGCTTTCTTT CAWSASGAGMNTEAFF
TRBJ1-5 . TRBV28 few TGTGCCAGCAGTTTTTCTCACGGTAGCAATCAGCCCCAGCATTTT CASSFSHGSNQPQHF
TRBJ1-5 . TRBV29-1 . TGCAGCGTTAGTATATCAAATAGCAGTCAGCCCCAGCATTTT CSVSISNSSQPQHF
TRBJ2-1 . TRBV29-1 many TGCAGCGTAGAGAACCCTAGGCGCTACAATGAGCAGTTCTTC CSVENPRRYNEQFF
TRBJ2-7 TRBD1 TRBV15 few TGTGCCACCAGCAGAGATGCCAGGGGGCAAGGCGAGCAGTACTTC CATSRDARGQGEQYF
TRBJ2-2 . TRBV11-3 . TGTGCCAGCAGCTTAAATGCTAGCGCCTTTAACGCCGGGGAGCTGTTTTTT CASSLNASAFNAGELFF
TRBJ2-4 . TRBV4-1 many TGCGCCAGCAGCCAAGCGAGCCACCCCACCGAAAACATTCAGTACTTC CASSQASHPTENIQYF
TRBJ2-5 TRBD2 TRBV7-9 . TGTGCCAACAGCTCAGGACGGACTAGCGGGAGGGCCGAACTACAAGAGACCCAGTACTTC CANSSGRTSGRAELQETQYF
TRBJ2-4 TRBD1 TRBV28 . TGTGCCAACAGTCCCGGACAGGGGGGGAACATTCAGTACTTC CANSPGQGGNIQYF
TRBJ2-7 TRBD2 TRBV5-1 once TGCGCCAGCGACTCAGGGACTAGCGTCGGTCACGAGCAGTACTTC CASDSGTSVGHEQYF
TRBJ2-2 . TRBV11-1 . TGTGTCAGCAGACCGAGTCTTGACACCGGGGAGCCGTTTTTT CVSRPSLDTGEPFF
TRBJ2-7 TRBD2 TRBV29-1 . TGCAATGTTGGGACTAGCGGACCGCACGAGCAGTACTTC CNVGTSGPHEQYF
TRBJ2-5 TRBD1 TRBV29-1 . TGCAGCGTTGGTCCTGGGGGACAGGGTCTAGAGAGCCAGTACTTC CSVGPGGQGLESQYF
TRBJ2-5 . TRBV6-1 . TGCGCCAGCAGCCCAAAACGGCTAGTGGGAGACGAGACCCAGTACTTC CASSPKRLVGDETQYF
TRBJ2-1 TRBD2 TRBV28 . TGTGCCAGCAGTTTTCTGGGACTAGCTCACTATGAGCAGTTCTTC CASSFLGLAHYEQFF